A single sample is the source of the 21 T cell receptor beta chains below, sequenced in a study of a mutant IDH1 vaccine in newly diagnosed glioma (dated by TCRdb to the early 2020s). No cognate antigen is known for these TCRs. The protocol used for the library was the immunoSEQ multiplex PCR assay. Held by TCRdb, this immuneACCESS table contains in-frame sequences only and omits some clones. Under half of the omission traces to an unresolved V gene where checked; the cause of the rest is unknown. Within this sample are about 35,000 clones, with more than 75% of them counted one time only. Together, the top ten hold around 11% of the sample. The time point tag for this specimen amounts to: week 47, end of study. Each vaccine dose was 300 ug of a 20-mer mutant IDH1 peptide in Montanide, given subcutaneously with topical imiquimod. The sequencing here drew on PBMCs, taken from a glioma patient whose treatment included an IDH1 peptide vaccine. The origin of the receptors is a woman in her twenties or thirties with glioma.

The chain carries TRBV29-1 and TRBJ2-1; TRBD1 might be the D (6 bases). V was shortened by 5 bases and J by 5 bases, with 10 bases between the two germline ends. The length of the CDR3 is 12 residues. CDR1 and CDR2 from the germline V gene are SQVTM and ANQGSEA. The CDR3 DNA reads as TGCAGCGTTAGGGACACAGACAATGAGCAGTTCTTC. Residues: CSVRDTDNEQFF.

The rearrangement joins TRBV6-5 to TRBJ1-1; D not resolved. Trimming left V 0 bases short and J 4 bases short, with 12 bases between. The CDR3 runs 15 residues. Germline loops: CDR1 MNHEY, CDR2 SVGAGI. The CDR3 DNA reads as TGTGCCAGCAGTTACTCTGGAGGGCATAGCACTGAAGCTTTCTTT. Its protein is CASSYSGGHSTEAFF.

The CDR3, as DNA: TGTGCCAGCAGCTGGGATGGGGGGGGGCCCGCTGAAGCTTTCTTT. Its translation is CASSWDGGGPAEAFF. The chain recombines TRBV7-6 with TRBJ1-1; a possible D gene is TRBD1 (6 bases). The CDR3 runs to 15 residues. Germline assignment: CDR1 SGHVS and CDR2 FNYEAQ. V was shortened by 4 bases and J by 6 bases, with 18 bases between the two germline ends.

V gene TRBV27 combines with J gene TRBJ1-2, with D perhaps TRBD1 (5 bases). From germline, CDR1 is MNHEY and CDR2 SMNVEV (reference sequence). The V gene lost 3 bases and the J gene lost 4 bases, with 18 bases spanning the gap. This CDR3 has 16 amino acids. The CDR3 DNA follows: TGTGCCAGCAGTTTCCCCCCGAGGACACCAATCTATGGCTACACCTTC. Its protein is CASSFPPRTPIYGYTF.

Here the CDR3 reads CASSARTVGNTEAFF. For the CDR3, the DNA is TGTGCCAGCAGCGCCCGGACAGTAGGTAACACTGAAGCTTTCTTT. The V and J genes are TRBV7-2 and TRBJ1-1; D possibly corresponds to TRBD1 (6 bases). The CDR3 is 15 residues long. From germline, CDR1 is SGHTA and CDR2 FQGNSA. Trimming took off 5 bases at V and 2 bases at J, with 15 bases between the two ends.

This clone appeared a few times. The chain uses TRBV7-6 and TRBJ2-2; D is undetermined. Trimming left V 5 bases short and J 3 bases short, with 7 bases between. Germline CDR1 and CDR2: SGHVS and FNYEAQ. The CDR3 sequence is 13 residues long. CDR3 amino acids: CASSRRDTGELFF. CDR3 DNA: TGTGCCAGCAGCCGAAGAGACACCGGGGAGCTGTTTTTT.

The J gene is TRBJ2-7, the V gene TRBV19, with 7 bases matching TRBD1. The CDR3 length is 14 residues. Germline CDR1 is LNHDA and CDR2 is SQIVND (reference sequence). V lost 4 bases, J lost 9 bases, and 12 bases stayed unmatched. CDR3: CASSKGASGWGQYF. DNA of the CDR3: TGTGCCAGTAGTAAGGGGGCCAGCGGCTGGGGGCAGTACTTC.

CDR3 coding DNA: TGCGCCAGCAGCCAAGACTTGTTCCGATACTATGGCTACACCTTC. Its translation: CASSQDLFRYYGYTF. This chain uses TRBV4-3 with TRBJ1-2, with D unclear. CDR3 length: 15 residues. Trimming removed 0 bases from V and 3 bases from J, with 11 bases in between. In germline, CDR1 is LGHNA, CDR2 YSLEER.

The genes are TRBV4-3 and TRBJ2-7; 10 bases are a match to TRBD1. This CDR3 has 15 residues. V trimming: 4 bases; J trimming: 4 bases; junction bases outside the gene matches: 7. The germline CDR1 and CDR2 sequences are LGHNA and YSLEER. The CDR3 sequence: CASSPDPGQGYEQYF. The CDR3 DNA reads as TGCGCCAGCAGCCCAGACCCGGGACAGGGGTACGAGCAGTACTTC.

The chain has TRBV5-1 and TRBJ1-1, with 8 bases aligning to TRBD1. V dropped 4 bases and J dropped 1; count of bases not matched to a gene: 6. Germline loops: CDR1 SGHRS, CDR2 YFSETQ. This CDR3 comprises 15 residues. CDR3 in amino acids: CASSRAGTGNTEAFF. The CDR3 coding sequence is TGCGCCAGCAGCCGCGCCGGGACAGGGAACACTGAAGCTTTCTTT.

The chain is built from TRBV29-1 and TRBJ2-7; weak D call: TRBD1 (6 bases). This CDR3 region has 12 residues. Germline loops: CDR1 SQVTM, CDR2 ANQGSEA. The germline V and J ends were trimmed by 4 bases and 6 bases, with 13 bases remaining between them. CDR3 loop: CSVAGQQSEQYF. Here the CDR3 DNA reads TGCAGCGTTGCTGGACAGCAGTCCGAGCAGTACTTC.

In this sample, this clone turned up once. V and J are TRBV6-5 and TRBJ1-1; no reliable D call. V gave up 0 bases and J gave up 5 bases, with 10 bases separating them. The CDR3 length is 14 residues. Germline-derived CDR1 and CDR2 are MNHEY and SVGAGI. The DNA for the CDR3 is TGTGCCAGCAGTTACTCGAGGGTGGGAACTGAAGCTTTCTTT. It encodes CASSYSRVGTEAFF.

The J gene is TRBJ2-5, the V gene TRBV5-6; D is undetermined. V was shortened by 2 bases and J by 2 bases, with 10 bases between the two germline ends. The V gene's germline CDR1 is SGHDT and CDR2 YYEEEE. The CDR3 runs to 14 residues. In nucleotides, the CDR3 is TGTGCCAGCAGCTTTGGACGGCATCAAGAGACCCAGTACTTC. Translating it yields CASSFGRHQETQYF.

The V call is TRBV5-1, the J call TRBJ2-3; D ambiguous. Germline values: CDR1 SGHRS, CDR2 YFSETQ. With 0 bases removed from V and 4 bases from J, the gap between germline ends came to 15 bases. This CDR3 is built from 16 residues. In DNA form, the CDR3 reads TGCGCCAGCAGCTTGGTCCCGATAAACAGCGCAGATACGCAGTATTTT. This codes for CASSLVPINSADTQYF.

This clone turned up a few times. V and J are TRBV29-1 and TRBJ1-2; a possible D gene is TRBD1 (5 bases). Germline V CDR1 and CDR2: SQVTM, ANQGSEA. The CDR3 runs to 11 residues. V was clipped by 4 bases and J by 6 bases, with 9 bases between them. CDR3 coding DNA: TGCAGCGTTGTTTGGGGGAATGGCTACACCTTC. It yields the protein CSVVWGNGYTF.

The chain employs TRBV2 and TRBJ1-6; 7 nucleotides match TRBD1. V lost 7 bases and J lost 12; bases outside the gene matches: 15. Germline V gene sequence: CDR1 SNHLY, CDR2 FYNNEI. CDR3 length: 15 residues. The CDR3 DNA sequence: TGTGCCAGCACCAGACAGGGAGGTCCAATTCTACCCCTCCACTTT. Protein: CASTRQGGPILPLHF.

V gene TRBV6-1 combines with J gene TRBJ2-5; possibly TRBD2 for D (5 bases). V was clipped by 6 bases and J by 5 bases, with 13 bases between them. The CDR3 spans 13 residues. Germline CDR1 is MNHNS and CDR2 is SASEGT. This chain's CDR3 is CASSVGSVETQYF. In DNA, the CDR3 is TGTGCCAGCAGCGTTGGGAGTGTGGAGACCCAGTACTTC.

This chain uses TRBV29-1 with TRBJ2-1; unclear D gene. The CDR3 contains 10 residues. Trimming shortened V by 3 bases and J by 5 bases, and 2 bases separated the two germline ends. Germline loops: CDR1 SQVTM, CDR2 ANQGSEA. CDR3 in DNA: TGCAGCGTTGAGCACAATGAGCAGTTCTTC. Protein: CSVEHNEQFF.

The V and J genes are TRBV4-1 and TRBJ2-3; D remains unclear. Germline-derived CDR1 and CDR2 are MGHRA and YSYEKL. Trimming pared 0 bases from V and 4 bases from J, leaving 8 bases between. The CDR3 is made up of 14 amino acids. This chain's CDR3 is CASSQDVQADTQYF. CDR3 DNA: TGCGCCAGCAGCCAAGATGTCCAGGCAGATACGCAGTATTTT.

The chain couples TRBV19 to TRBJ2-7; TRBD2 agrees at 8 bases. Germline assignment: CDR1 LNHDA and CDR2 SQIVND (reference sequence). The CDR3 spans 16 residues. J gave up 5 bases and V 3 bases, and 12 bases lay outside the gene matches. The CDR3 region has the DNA TGTGCCAGTAGTATGGGGACTAGGGGACTCGGGCACGAGCAGTACTTC. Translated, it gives CASSMGTRGLGHEQYF.

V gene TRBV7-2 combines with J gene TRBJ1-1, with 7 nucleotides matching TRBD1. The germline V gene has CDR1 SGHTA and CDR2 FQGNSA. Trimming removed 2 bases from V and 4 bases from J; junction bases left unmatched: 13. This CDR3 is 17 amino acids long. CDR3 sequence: CASSLLGGNRGATEAFF. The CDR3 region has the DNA TGTGCCAGCAGCTTATTAGGGGGGAACAGGGGTGCCACTGAAGCTTTCTTT.